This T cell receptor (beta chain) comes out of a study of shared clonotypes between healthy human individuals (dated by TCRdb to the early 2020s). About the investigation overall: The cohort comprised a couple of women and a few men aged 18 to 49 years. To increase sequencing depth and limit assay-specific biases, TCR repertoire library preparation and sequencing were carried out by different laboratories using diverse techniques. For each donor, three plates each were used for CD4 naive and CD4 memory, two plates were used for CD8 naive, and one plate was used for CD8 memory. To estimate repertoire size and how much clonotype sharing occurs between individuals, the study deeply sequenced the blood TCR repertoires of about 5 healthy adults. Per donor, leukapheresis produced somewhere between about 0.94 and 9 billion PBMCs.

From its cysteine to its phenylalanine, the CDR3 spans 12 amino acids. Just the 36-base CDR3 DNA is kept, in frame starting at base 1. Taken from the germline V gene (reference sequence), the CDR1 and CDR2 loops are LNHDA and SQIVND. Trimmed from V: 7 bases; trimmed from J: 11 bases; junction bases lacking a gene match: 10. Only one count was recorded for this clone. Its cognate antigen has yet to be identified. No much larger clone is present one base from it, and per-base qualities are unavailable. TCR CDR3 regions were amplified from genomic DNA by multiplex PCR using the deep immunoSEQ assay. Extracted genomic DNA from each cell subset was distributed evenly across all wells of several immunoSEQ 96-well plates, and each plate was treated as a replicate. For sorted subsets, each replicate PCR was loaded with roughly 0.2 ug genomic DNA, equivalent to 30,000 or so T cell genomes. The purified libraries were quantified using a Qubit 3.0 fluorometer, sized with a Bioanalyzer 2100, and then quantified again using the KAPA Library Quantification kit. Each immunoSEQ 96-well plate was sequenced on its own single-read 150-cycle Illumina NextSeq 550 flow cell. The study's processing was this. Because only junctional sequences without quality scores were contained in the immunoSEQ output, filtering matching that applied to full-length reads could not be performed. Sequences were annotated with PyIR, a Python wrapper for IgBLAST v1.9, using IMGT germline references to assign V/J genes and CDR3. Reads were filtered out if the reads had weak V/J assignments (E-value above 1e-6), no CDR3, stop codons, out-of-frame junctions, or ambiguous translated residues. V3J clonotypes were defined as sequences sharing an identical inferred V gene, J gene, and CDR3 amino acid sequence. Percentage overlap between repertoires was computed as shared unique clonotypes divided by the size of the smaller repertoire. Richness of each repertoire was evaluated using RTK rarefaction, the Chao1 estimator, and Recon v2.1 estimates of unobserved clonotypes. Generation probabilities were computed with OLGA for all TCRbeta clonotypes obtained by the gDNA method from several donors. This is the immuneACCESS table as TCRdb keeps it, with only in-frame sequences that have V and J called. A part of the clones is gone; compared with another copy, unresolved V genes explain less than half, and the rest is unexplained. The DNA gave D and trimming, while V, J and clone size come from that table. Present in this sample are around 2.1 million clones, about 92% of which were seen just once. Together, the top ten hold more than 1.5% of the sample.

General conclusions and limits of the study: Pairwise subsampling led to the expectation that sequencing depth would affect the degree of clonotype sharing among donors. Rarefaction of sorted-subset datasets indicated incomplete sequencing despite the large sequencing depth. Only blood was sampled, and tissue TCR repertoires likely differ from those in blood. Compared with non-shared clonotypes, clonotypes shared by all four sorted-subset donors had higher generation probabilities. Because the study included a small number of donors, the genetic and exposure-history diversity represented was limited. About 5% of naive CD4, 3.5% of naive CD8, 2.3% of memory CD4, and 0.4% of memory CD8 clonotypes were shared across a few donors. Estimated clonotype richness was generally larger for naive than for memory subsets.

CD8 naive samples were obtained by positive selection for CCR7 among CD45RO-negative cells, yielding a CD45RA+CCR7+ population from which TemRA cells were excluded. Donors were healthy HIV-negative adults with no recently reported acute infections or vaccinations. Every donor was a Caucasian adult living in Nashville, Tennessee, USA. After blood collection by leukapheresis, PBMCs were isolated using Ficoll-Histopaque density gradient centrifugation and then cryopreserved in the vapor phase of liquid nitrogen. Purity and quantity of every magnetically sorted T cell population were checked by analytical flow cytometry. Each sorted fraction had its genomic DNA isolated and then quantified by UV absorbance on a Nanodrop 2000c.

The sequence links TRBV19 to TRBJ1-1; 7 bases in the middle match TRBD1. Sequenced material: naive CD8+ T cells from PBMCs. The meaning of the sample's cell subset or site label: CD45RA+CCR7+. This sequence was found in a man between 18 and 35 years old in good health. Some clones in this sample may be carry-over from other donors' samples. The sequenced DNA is TGTGCCAGTACCACTCGACAGGGTTGGGCTTTCTTT. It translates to CASTTRQGWAFF. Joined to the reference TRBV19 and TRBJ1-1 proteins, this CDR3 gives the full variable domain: DGGITQSPKYLFRKEGQNVTLSCEQNLNHDAMYWYRQDPGQGLRLIYYSQIVNDFQKGDIAEGYSVSREKKESFPLTVTSAQKNPTAFYLCASTTRQGWAFFGQGTRLTVV.